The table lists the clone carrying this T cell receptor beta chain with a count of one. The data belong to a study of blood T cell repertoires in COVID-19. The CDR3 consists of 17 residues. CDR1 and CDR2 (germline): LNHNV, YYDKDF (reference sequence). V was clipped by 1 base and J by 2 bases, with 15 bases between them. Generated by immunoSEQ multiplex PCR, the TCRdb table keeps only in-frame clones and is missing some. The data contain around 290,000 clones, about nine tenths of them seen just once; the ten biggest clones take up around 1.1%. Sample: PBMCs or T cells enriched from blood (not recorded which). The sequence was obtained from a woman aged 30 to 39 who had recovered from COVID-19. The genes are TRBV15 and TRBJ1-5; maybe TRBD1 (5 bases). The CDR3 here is CATSRGAGFLGNQPQHF. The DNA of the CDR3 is TGTGCCACCAGCAGAGGGGCAGGGTTCTTAGGCAATCAGCCCCAGCATTTT.